What follows are 8 T cell receptor beta chains derived from one specimen sequenced in a study of T-cell memory formation after mild COVID-19. Each CDR3 protein is one row after TCRdb ran MiXCR on the 5' RACE reads. Found here are around 45,000 distinct CDR3 sequences, 8% to 10% of them singletons; the top ten hold roughly 10%. Sequenced material: PBMCs or a T cell subset sorted from them (not recorded which). These receptors were collected from an adult woman who had mild COVID-19 (a few samples of this study predate the infection). Cell type and time point are not known.

The V call is TRBV24-1, the J call TRBJ1-5; no clear D gene. Trimming stripped 1 base from V and 4 bases from J, with 4 bases between. Germline CDR1 is KGHDR and CDR2 is SFDVKD. There are 13 residues in the CDR3. This CDR3 is CATSDFTNQPQHF. Written as DNA, the CDR3 is TGTGCCACCAGTGATTTCACGAATCAGCCCCAGCATTTT.

In DNA, the CDR3 is TGTGCCAGCAGTTACTCGATGGGGACAGGGGGCGGATTACGATATGGCTACACCTTC. Translated: CASSYSMGTGGGLRYGYTF. This sequence joins TRBV6-5 and TRBJ1-2; 12 bases agree with TRBD1. The germline CDR1 and CDR2 sequences are MNHEY and SVGAGI. J was trimmed by 5 bases and V by 0 bases; bases with no gene match: 13. This CDR3 contains 19 residues.

In its sample, this clonotype was seen many times. The rearrangement joins TRBV5-6 to TRBJ2-1; 10 bases are a match to TRBD2. The V gene end was trimmed by 4 bases and the J gene end by 0 bases; junction bases not matched to a gene: 10. This CDR3 contains 18 residues. Germline V gene data show CDR1 as SGHDT and CDR2 as YYEEEE. CDR3 protein: CASSGASGGLSSYNEQFF. Here the CDR3 DNA reads TGTGCCAGCAGCGGGGCTAGCGGGGGCCTAAGCTCCTACAATGAGCAGTTCTTC.

By share, this clonotype ranks as medium-sized (0.01 to 0.1%). This chain connects TRBV4-2 to TRBJ2-3; 9 bases match TRBD2. Trimming cost V 1 base and J 4 bases; bases outside gene matches: 0. The germline V gene encodes CDR1 LGHNA and CDR2 YNFKEQ. This CDR3 is built from 14 residues. The CDR3 spells CASSQGTSADTQYF. DNA of the CDR3: TGTGCCAGCAGCCAAGGGACTAGCGCAGATACGCAGTATTTT.

This clonotype was observed many times. The chain joins TRBV25-1 to TRBJ2-3; D tentatively fits TRBD1 or TRBD2 (5 bases each). V lost 5 bases and J 0 bases, leaving 15 bases between the germline ends. The CDR3 length is 16 residues. CDR1 MGHDK and CDR2 SYGVNS come from the germline V gene. The CDR3 bases are TGTGCCAGCAGTCCCCATGTGGGGGAAAGCACAGATACGCAGTATTTT. Its translation: CASSPHVGESTDTQYF.

To note about this clonotype: This may be a read error, as it is one base from a much larger clone. The chain has TRBV4-2 and TRBJ1-6; no clear D. There are 16 residues in the CDR3. In germline, CDR1 is LGHNA, CDR2 YNFKEQ. The V gene lost 0 bases and the J gene lost 7 bases, with 13 bases spanning the gap. CDR3 amino acids: CASSQDRHPKNSPLHF. The CDR3, as DNA: TGTGCCAGCAGCCAAGATAGACATCCAAAGAATTCACCCCTCCACTTT.

This clonotype was seen at least ten times. V usage is TRBV19 and J usage is TRBJ2-7, with a possible D match to TRBD2 (5 bases). The CDR3 totals 13 residues. Germline CDR1 is LNHDA and CDR2 is SQIVND (reference sequence). Trimming shortened V by 1 base and J by 7 bases, and 11 bases separated the two germline ends. The CDR3 sequence: CASSIGLTGEQYF. The CDR3 region has the DNA TGTGCCAGTAGTATAGGCCTAACGGGAGAGCAGTACTTC.

This clonotype has ten or more counts. The chain uses TRBV24-1 and TRBJ2-1; 10 positions agree with TRBD2. This CDR3 has 18 residues. From germline, CDR1 is KGHDR and CDR2 SFDVKD. Trimming at V came to 3 bases and at J to 2 bases, leaving 9 bases not matched to a gene. The CDR3 is CATSDRGVAGGTYNEQFF. CDR3 sequence (DNA): TGTGCCACCAGTGATCGAGGTGTAGCGGGAGGTACCTACAATGAGCAGTTCTTC.